The clone carrying this T cell receptor (beta chain) appeared many times. Its matching antigen is unknown. The data belong to a study of beta chain features in type 1 diabetes. Overall study findings and caveats: TCRB CDR3s from Type 1 diabetes patients were moderately but significantly shorter in all four CD4+ subsets.

The entirety of the isolated RNA underwent reverse transcription, so expressed TCRB transcripts were sequenced. TCRdb keeps only in-frame clones here, not all; method: immunoSEQ multiplex PCR. The sample carries nearly 350,000 clones, around 8.5% recorded once. Trimming removed 2 bases from V and 4 bases from J, with 14 bases in between. This CDR3 is 15 amino acids long. CDR1 is MGHDK and CDR2 is SYGVNS in the germline V gene. The TCR was taken from a man aged 25-45 years with type 1 diabetes. This chain links TRBV25-1 with TRBJ2-5; tentative D call: TRBD1 (5 bases). The sample consisted of central memory CD4+ T cells from blood. CDR3 in amino acids: CASSEGNAGPETQYF. For the CDR3, the DNA is TGTGCCAGCAGTGAAGGGAACGCAGGGCCAGAGACCCAGTACTTC.